The 14 T cell receptor beta chains below were found in one sample sequenced in a study of cytomegalovirus exposure and HLA in healthy donors. Use of 60 Vbeta and 13 Jbeta primers characterized the PCR. TCRdb keeps only in-frame clones here, not all; method: immunoSEQ multiplex PCR. The sample yields over 110,000 clones, roughly four fifths seen once. The sample was PBMCs. The receptors here all came from a woman aged 40 to 50 in good health and CMV-seronegative.

The chain recombines TRBV7-9 with TRBJ1-2; 9 bases match TRBD1. The CDR3 sequence is 15 residues long. CDR1 and CDR2 from the germline V gene are SEHNR and FQNEAQ (reference sequence). V trimming: 5 bases; J trimming: 5 bases; junction bases outside the gene matches: 9. The CDR3 sequence is CASSPTGGRRYGYTF. As DNA, the CDR3 is TGTGCCAGCAGCCCGACAGGGGGGAGACGGTATGGCTACACCTTC. Based on the CDR3 plus reference TRBV7-9 and TRBJ1-2, the full variable domain is DTGVSQNPRHKITKRGQNVTFRCDPISEHNRLYWYRQTLGQGPEFLTYFQNEAQLEKSRLLSDRFSAERPKGSFSTLEIQRTEQGDSAMYLCASSPTGGRRYGYTFGSGTRLTVV.

Regarding this clone: The identical CDR3 is also encoded by other nucleotide sequences in the sample. J is TRBJ2-5 and V is TRBV9; possible D gene TRBD1, 6 bases. The length of the CDR3 is 14 residues. The germline CDR1 and CDR2 sequences are SGDLS and YYNGEE. V was pared by 3 bases and J by 0 bases, with 9 bases between. CDR3 in DNA: TGTGCCAGCAGCGCCACAGGGAACCAAGAGACCCAGTACTTC. Its translation: CASSATGNQETQYF. Drawing the rest from reference TRBV9 and TRBJ2-5, the complete variable domain is DSGVTQTPKHLITATGQRVTLRCSPRSGDLSVYWYQQSLDQGLQFLIQYYNGEERAKGNILERFSAQQFPDLHSELNLSSLELGDSALYFCASSATGNQETQYFGPGTRLLVL.

V and J are TRBV28 and TRBJ1-1, with D uncertain. The CDR3 covers 15 residues. Deletions cut 2 bases from V and 5 bases from J, with 15 bases between. Germline loops: CDR1 MDHEN, CDR2 SYDVKM. CDR3 in amino acids: CASSLRGVYGTEAFF. In nucleotides, the CDR3 is TGTGCCAGCAGTTTACGGGGAGTGTATGGGACTGAAGCTTTCTTT. Looking up the rest from reference TRBV28 and TRBJ1-1 gives the full variable domain: DVKVTQSSRYLVKRTGEKVFLECVQDMDHENMFWYRQDPGLGLRLIYFSYDVKMKEKGDIPEGYSVSREKKERFSLILESASTNQTSMYLCASSLRGVYGTEAFFGQGTRLTVV.

This sequence joins TRBV7-8 and TRBJ1-2; 7 bases map to TRBD1. The CDR3 loop spans 15 amino acids. The junction had 14 bases not matched to a gene; V was cut back by 5 bases and J by 8 bases. The germline gives CDR1 SGHVS, CDR2 FQNEAQ. In DNA, the CDR3 is TGTGCCAGCAGCCATCATGAAACAGGGGTTTACGGCTACACCTTC. Translating it yields CASSHHETGVYGYTF. The full variable domain, with the rest looked up from reference TRBV7-8 and TRBJ1-2, is GAGVSQSPRYKVAKRGQDVALRCDPISGHVSLFWYQQALGQGPEFLTYFQNEAQLDKSGLPSDRFFAERPEGSVSTLKIQRTQQEDSAVYLCASSHHETGVYGYTFGSGTRLTVV.

This chain joins TRBV5-1 and TRBJ1-2, with TRBD1 matching 7 bases. Germline V lookup: CDR1 SGHRS, CDR2 YFSETQ. V trimming: 4 bases; J trimming: 7 bases; junction bases outside the gene matches: 7. The CDR3 covers 13 residues. CDR3 residues: CASSPYDRAGYTF. Written as DNA, the CDR3 is TGCGCCAGCAGCCCTTACGACAGGGCTGGCTACACCTTC.

V is TRBV28 and J is TRBJ2-3; no clear D gene. Trimming took off 6 bases at V and 0 bases at J, with 7 bases between the two ends. Germline-derived CDR1 and CDR2 are MDHEN and SYDVKM. This CDR3 comprises 13 residues. CDR3 protein: CASRATSTDTQYF. CDR3 DNA sequence: TGTGCCAGCAGAGCTACTAGCACAGATACGCAGTATTTT.

The rearrangement uses TRBV9 and TRBJ2-5, with a possible D match to TRBD2 (7 bases). V dropped 2 bases and J dropped 7 bases, with 12 bases sitting between them. Germline values: CDR1 SGDLS, CDR2 YYNGEE. This CDR3 has 13 residues. The CDR3 is CASSVARGGTQYF. The CDR3 bases are TGTGCCAGCAGCGTGGCGAGGGGGGGGACCCAGTACTTC. Full variable domain (outside the CDR3, taken from reference TRBV9 and TRBJ2-5): DSGVTQTPKHLITATGQRVTLRCSPRSGDLSVYWYQQSLDQGLQFLIQYYNGEERAKGNILERFSAQQFPDLHSELNLSSLELGDSALYFCASSVARGGTQYFGPGTRLLVL.

The V gene is TRBV28, the J gene TRBJ1-1; 8 bases are shared with TRBD1. The V gene's germline CDR1 is MDHEN and CDR2 SYDVKM. The ends lost 2 bases at V and 1 base at J; junction bases unmatched: 3. This CDR3 region has 15 residues. The CDR3 spells CASSLPDRENTEAFF. CDR3 coding DNA: TGTGCCAGCAGTTTACCGGACAGGGAGAACACTGAAGCTTTCTTT.

The V and J genes are TRBV9 and TRBJ2-3, with a weak D call TRBD1 (6 bases). Deletions cut 5 bases from V and 2 bases from J, with 18 bases between. This CDR3 is built from 16 residues. Germline V gene sequence: CDR1 SGDLS, CDR2 YYNGEE. This CDR3 reads CASSFRQVDSTDTQYF. CDR3 sequence (DNA): TGTGCCAGCAGTTTCAGACAGGTAGACTCCACAGATACGCAGTATTTT.

This clone has just one count. The rearrangement links TRBV25-1 to TRBJ1-2; D may be TRBD1 (5 bases). Trimming stripped 5 bases from V and 5 bases from J, with 18 bases between. Germline loops: CDR1 MGHDK, CDR2 SYGVNS. The CDR3 runs 15 residues. CDR3 sequence: CASSHWTRSPYGYTF. The CDR3 DNA reads as TGTGCCAGCAGTCACTGGACAAGGAGCCCATATGGCTACACCTTC.

The J gene is TRBJ1-1, the V gene TRBV4-1, with 9 nucleotides matching TRBD1. The germline V gene has CDR1 MGHRA and CDR2 YSYEKL. V dropped 0 bases and J dropped 5; count of bases not matched to a gene: 7. This CDR3 comprises 16 residues. The CDR3 DNA sequence: TGCGCCAGCAGCCAAGATGGGGGGACAGGGCGGACTGAAGCTTTCTTT. Its translation is CASSQDGGTGRTEAFF.

CDR3 sequence reads: CASSQSASGGTFGYTF. The CDR3 DNA reads TGTGCCAGCAGCCAATCAGCCTCAGGGGGCACTTTTGGCTACACCTTC. The V and J genes are TRBV7-9 and TRBJ1-2, with 8 positions matching TRBD1. Looked up from germline, CDR1 is SEHNR and CDR2 is FQNEAQ (reference sequence). This CDR3 has 16 residues. V shed 5 bases and J 7 bases; nucleotides not matched to a gene: 15.

The V and J genes are TRBV7-6 and TRBJ2-1; D uncertain. This CDR3 comprises 13 residues. The germline CDR1 and CDR2 sequences are SGHVS and FNYEAQ. With 1 base removed from V and 8 bases from J, the gap between germline ends came to 9 bases. CDR3 sequence: CASSLVVNDEQFF. In DNA form, the CDR3 reads TGTGCCAGCAGCTTAGTAGTAAACGATGAGCAGTTCTTC.

About this clone: Other nucleotide sequences from this sample produce the same CDR3. The V call is TRBV5-1, the J call TRBJ1-1; 8 nucleotides agree with TRBD1. Trimming took 5 bases from V and 4 from J; bases not matched to a gene: 7. Per germline, CDR1 SGHRS and CDR2 YFSETQ. The CDR3 has 14 residues. CDR3 bases: TGCGCCAGCAGTCCAGGACAGGGAGGCACTGAAGCTTTCTTT. As protein: CASSPGQGGTEAFF.